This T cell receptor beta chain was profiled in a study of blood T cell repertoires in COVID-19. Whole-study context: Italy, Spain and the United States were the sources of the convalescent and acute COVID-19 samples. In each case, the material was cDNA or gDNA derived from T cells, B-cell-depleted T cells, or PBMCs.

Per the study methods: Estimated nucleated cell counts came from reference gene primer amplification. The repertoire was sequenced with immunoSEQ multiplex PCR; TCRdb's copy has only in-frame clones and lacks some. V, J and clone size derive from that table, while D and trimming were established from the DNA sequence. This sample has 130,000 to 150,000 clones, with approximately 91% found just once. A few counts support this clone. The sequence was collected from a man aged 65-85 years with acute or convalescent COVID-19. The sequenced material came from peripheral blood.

CDR3 sequence reads: CASSKDRHNEKLFF. The CDR3 DNA sequence: TGTGCCAGCAGCAAGGACAGGCACAATGAAAAACTGTTTTTT. The J gene is TRBJ1-4, the V gene TRBV5-6; 7 bases match TRBD1. The CDR3 runs 14 residues. CDR1 is SGHDT, CDR2 YYEEEE, per germline. The V and J ends lost 4 bases and 5 bases, in that order; junction bases with no gene match: 5.